This record covers a single TCR beta chain. As yet, its antigen is unknown. The data originate from a study of OX40 agonist ivuxolimab in advanced cancers. Study-wide results and limits: Normalized expansion of T-cell clones was also low for some nonresponders. Still undetermined is the antigen specificity of the expanded peripheral T cells.

Profiled with immunoSEQ multiplex PCR; TCRdb holds only in-frame clones, not every one. This sample has tens of thousands of clones, with more than 75% found just once. Trimming shortened V by 2 bases and J by 1 base, and 11 bases separated the two germline ends. From germline, CDR1 is MNHNY and CDR2 SVGAGI (reference sequence). This CDR3 has 15 residues. The chain recombines TRBV6-6 with TRBJ1-1; perhaps TRBD1 as D (6 bases). The material sequenced was CD4+ or CD8+ T cells sorted from blood, taken in a trial of the OX40 agonist ivuxolimab. This receptor was obtained from an adult with an advanced solid tumor such as melanoma, head and neck, liver or kidney cancer. The CDR3 DNA reads as TGTGCCAGCAGTTACGTTCGGACAGCGAACACTGAAGCTTTCTTT. Translated: CASSYVRTANTEAFF.